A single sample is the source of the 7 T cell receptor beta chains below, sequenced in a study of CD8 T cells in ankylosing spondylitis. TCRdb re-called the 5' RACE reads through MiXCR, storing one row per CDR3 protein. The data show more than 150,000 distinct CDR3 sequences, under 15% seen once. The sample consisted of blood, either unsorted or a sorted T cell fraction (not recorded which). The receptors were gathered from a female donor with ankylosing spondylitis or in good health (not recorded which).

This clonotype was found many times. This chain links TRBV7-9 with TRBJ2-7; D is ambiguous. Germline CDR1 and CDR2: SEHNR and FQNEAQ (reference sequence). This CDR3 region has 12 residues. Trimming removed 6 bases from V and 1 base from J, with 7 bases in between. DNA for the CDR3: TGTGCCAGCAGTCCATTTTCCTACGAGCAGTACTTC. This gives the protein CASSPFSYEQYF.

The CDR3 sequence is CASSGTASTEAFF. The CDR3 DNA sequence: TGTGCCAGCAGCGGGACAGCCTCGACCGAAGCTTTCTTT. This chain links TRBV7-8 with TRBJ1-1, with 7 bases fitting TRBD1. Germline lookup yields CDR1 SGHVS and CDR2 FQNEAQ. The trim removed 5 bases at V and 8 bases at J, leaving 8 bases unmatched. This CDR3 comprises 13 residues. Filled out from reference TRBV7-8 and TRBJ1-1, the complete variable domain reads GAGVSQSPRYKVAKRGQDVALRCDPISGHVSLFWYQQALGQGPEFLTYFQNEAQLDKSGLPSDRFFAERPEGSVSTLKIQRTQQEDSAVYLCASSGTASTEAFFGQGTRLTVV.

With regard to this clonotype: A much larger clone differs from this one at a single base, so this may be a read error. CDR3 coding DNA: TGTGCCAGCAGCTTGCGGGACGAGCAGTACTTC. Translated, it gives CASSLRDEQYF. The rearrangement joins TRBV5-6 to TRBJ2-7; D is unresolved. The CDR3 is 11 amino acids. Deletions cut 1 base from V and 5 bases from J, with 4 bases between. The germline gives CDR1 SGHDT, CDR2 YYEEEE. The variable domain in full, completed from reference TRBV5-6 and TRBJ2-7, reads DAGVTQSPTHLIKTRGQQVTLRCSPKSGHDTVSWYQQALGQGPQFIFQYYEEEERQRGNFPDRFSGHQFPNYSSELNVNALLLGDSALYLCASSLRDEQYFGPGTRLTVT.

The CDR3 DNA is TGTGCCAGCAGCAAAGTGTCGACAGGGTATGCCTACAATGAGCAGTTCTTC. Protein sequence: CASSKVSTGYAYNEQFF. This chain joins TRBV21-1 and TRBJ2-1; TRBD1 is taken as the D call from the table, unchecked against the DNA. TRBV21-1 is noted as a pseudogene. This CDR3 is 17 amino acids long.

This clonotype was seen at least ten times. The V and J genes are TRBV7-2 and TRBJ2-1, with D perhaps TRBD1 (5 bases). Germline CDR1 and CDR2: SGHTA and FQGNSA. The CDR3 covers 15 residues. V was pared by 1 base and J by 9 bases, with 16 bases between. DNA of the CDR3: TGTGCCAGCAGCTTAGAGAGGACGACAGAGCTTGAGCAGTTCTTC. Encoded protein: CASSLERTTELEQFF.

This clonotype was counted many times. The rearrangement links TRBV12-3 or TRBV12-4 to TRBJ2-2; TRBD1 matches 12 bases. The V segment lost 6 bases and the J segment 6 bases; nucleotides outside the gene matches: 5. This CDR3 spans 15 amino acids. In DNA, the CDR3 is TGTGCCAGCAGGGGGACAGGGGGCGCGGCCGGGGAGCTGTTTTTT. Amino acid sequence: CASRGTGGAAGELFF.

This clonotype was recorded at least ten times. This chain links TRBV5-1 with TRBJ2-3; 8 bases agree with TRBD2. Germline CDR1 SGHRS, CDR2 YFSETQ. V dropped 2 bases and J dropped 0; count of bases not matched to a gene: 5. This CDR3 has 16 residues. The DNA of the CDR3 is TGCGCCAGCAGCTTAAGGTCTAGCGGGAGCACAGATACGCAGTATTTT. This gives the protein CASSLRSSGSTDTQYF.